This T cell receptor (beta chain) is from a study of graft-versus-host responses after intestinal transplantation. Study background: For two to four years after anti-thymocyte globulin induction, all recipients took tacrolimus and steroids.

There were some 200,000 CFSE-labeled responder cells plated together with some 200,000 irradiated, violet-dye-labeled stimulator cells. Responder cells that were proliferating and CFSE-low, both CD3+CD4+ and CD3+CD8+, were sorted after the reaction. Data came from immunoSEQ multiplex PCR; TCRdb stores just in-frame clones and leaves some out. The sample yields approximately 8,600 clones, 31% seen once. General study results and limits: GvH clones appeared in recipient marrow, some first in ileum or blood.

The CDR3 runs 11 residues. V was cut by 7 bases and J by 4 bases, with 8 bases left in between. The germline CDR1 and CDR2 sequences are SGHVS and FNYEAQ. There are a few counts of this clone. The material sequenced was alloreactive CD4+ T cells from a mixed lymphocyte reaction culture, taken before intestinal transplant. Stated subset: CFSE-low proliferating T cells sorted from roughly six-day pre-transplant mixed lymphocyte reaction (GvH or HvG direction). The TCR was taken from a human patient who received an intestinal transplant. This rearrangement joins TRBV7-6 to TRBJ2-7; possible D gene TRBD2, 6 bases. The CDR3 reads CASTRGYEQYF. The DNA of the CDR3 is TGTGCCAGCACCCGGGGGTACGAGCAGTACTTC.